This passage covers 15 T cell receptor beta chains from one sample sequenced in a study of T cell repertoires in cytomegalovirus infection. TCRdb called the reads again in MiXCR, with one record for every CDR3 protein. The table has some 350,000 distinct CDR3 sequences, about a sixth seen once. The sample taken for sequencing was PBMCs. These TCRs come from a human donor in good health (CMV status not recorded). Some clones in this sample may be carry-over from other donors' samples.

V gene TRBV20-1 combines with J gene TRBJ1-6; D is uncertain. Germline V gene data show CDR1 as DFQATT and CDR2 as SNEGSKA (reference sequence). This CDR3 region has 19 residues. V was clipped by 0 bases and J by 3 bases, with 21 bases between them. The CDR3 reads CSARDQVTTQTFYNSPLHF. Here the CDR3 DNA reads TGCAGTGCTAGAGATCAGGTTACGACCCAGACATTCTATAATTCACCCCTCCACTTT.

This clonotype has at least ten counts. The chain uses TRBV7-2 and TRBJ2-1; a weak D match, TRBD1 (6 bases). Germline assignment: CDR1 SGHTA and CDR2 FQGNSA. The V end lost 4 bases, the J end lost 4 bases, and 11 bases lay between the germline ends. The CDR3 is made up of 14 amino acids. This CDR3 reads CASSWAGQYNEQFF. CDR3 nucleotide sequence: TGTGCCAGCAGCTGGGCCGGACAGTACAATGAGCAGTTCTTC. The variable domain in full, with the rest retrieved from reference TRBV7-2 and TRBJ2-1, is GAGVSQSPSNKVTEKGKDVELRCDPISGHTALYWYRQSLGQGLEFLIYFQGNSAPDKSGLPSDRFSAERTGGSVSTLTIQRTQQEDSAVYLCASSWAGQYNEQFFGPGTRLTVL.

This clonotype was counted ten times or more. This chain joins TRBV6-1 and TRBJ2-2; 10 bases are shared with TRBD1. This CDR3 has 15 amino acids. V shed 6 bases, J shed 6 bases, and the junction held 7 bases outside the gene matches. Germline CDR1 reads MNHNS; CDR2 reads SASEGT. CDR3: CASSRTGGGPGELFF. The DNA of the CDR3 is TGTGCCAGCAGCCGGACAGGGGGAGGCCCCGGGGAGCTGTTTTTT.

This clonotype was seen more than once but under ten times. The chain couples TRBV6-2 or TRBV6-3 to TRBJ1-5; weak D call: TRBD1 (5 bases). Germline values: CDR1 MNHEY, CDR2 SVGEGT. Trimming removed 8 bases at V and 4 bases at J, with 33 bases between. The CDR3 is made up of 20 amino acids. The CDR3 DNA is TGTGCCAGCGGTGATGTATTTGACAGAATTCTTGAAGCGTGTAATCAGCCCCAGCATTTT. This encodes CASGDVFDRILEACNQPQHF.

This clonotype was detected ten times or more. This chain links TRBV7-2 with TRBJ1-2, with D possibly TRBD1 on 5 matching bases. Trimming removed 7 bases at V and 4 bases at J, with 13 bases between. Germline V lookup: CDR1 SGHTA, CDR2 FQGNSA. The CDR3 runs 13 residues. The CDR3 bases are TGTGCCAGCAACGCGGGGGGGGGCTATGGCTACACCTTC. Protein product: CASNAGGGYGYTF.

The chain carries TRBV2 and TRBJ1-1, with TRBD1 matching over 8 bases. CDR1 is SNHLY, CDR2 FYNNEI, per germline. Losses at the gene ends were 5 bases for V and 5 bases for J; bases not matched to a gene: 10. This CDR3 has 15 residues. The CDR3 loop is CASSKETGAGTEAFF. Here the CDR3 DNA reads TGTGCCAGCAGTAAGGAGACAGGGGCGGGAACTGAAGCTTTCTTT.

This clonotype was detected a few times. This chain joins TRBV2 and TRBJ2-1, with TRBD2 as a possible D gene (6 bases). The germline CDR1 and CDR2 sequences are SNHLY and FYNNEI. The CDR3 runs 14 residues. V lost 4 bases to trimming and J lost 6 bases, with 13 bases between them. DNA for the CDR3: TGTGCCAGCAGTGGAGTGGAGGGAGGCAATGAGCAGTTCTTC. Its translation is CASSGVEGGNEQFF.

This clonotype came up many times. This chain joins TRBV7-2 and TRBJ2-1; TRBD2 aligns across 8 bases. The V gene's germline CDR1 is SGHTA and CDR2 FQGNSA. Trimming removed 5 bases from V and 6 bases from J; junction bases left unmatched: 6. This CDR3 has 14 amino acids. The CDR3 sequence: CASSAGLVSNEQFF. DNA for the CDR3: TGTGCCAGCAGCGCGGGACTAGTCAGCAATGAGCAGTTCTTC.

The chain has TRBV20-1 and TRBJ1-6; the match to TRBD1 covers 7 bases. The CDR3 sequence is 16 residues long. V shed 3 bases and J 1 base; nucleotides not matched to a gene: 6. Germline CDR1 is DFQATT and CDR2 is SNEGSKA (reference sequence). The CDR3 DNA reads TGCAGTGCTAGTCGGGCAGGGGGATCCTATAATTCACCCCTCCACTTT. As protein: CSASRAGGSYNSPLHF.

This clonotype showed up many times. V gene TRBV12-3 or TRBV12-4 combines with J gene TRBJ2-5, with D perhaps TRBD2 (7 bases). Trimming shortened V by 5 bases and J by 4 bases, and 17 bases separated the two germline ends. This CDR3 contains 15 residues. This CDR3 reads CASSHLVGGPETQYF. The CDR3 nucleotides read TGTGCCAGCAGTCATCTAGTGGGGGGGCCAGAGACCCAGTACTTC.

This clonotype was detected once. V usage is TRBV5-1 and J usage is TRBJ1-2; a weak D match, TRBD1 (6 bases). V was pared by 0 bases and J by 7 bases, with 10 bases between. The germline V gene encodes CDR1 SGHRS and CDR2 YFSETQ. There are 13 residues in the CDR3. The CDR3 sequence: CASSLAGVGGYTF. CDR3 bases: TGCGCCAGCAGCTTGGCAGGGGTCGGTGGCTACACCTTC.

The rearrangement joins TRBV2 to TRBJ2-1, with D possibly being TRBD2 (5 bases). V lost 3 bases and J 3 bases, leaving 12 bases between the germline ends. The CDR3 contains 15 residues. Looked up from germline, CDR1 is SNHLY and CDR2 is FYNNEI. DNA of the CDR3: TGTGCCAGCAGTGAGGAAGCGGCGAGCTACAATGAGCAGTTCTTC. Translated, it gives CASSEEAASYNEQFF.

This clonotype was counted only a few times. The rearrangement uses TRBV7-3 and TRBJ1-1, with 10 bases fitting TRBD1. J lost 4 bases, V lost 5 bases, and 7 bases had no gene match. Germline values: CDR1 SGHTA, CDR2 FQGTGA. The CDR3 runs to 15 residues. CDR3 in amino acids: CASSPTGGLGTEAFF. The CDR3 nucleotides read TGTGCCAGCAGCCCGACAGGGGGCTTAGGCACTGAAGCTTTCTTT.

The chain couples TRBV29-1 to TRBJ2-3; D may be TRBD1 or TRBD2 (5 bases each). The V end was cut by 3 bases, the J end by 2 bases, with 12 bases between. Germline V gives CDR1 SQVTM, CDR2 ANQGSEA. The CDR3 sequence is 14 residues long. The CDR3 sequence: CSVEGRAVTDTQYF. CDR3 in DNA: TGCAGCGTTGAGGGACGAGCGGTCACAGATACGCAGTATTTT.

This chain joins TRBV28 and TRBJ1-5; TRBD1 matches 8 bases. Germline CDR1 is MDHEN and CDR2 is SYDVKM. Trimming removed 5 bases from V and 6 bases from J; junction bases left unmatched: 6. CDR3 length: 14 residues. CDR3 loop: CASSMTGDSQPQHF. The CDR3 coding sequence is TGTGCCAGCAGTATGACAGGGGATAGTCAGCCCCAGCATTTT.